Each of the 27 T cell receptor beta chains below was sequenced from the same sample in a study of blood T cell repertoires in COVID-19 (dated by TCRdb to 2018 to 2021). Preparation of the library involved the immunoSEQ multiplex PCR assay. TCRdb limited this immuneACCESS table to in-frame rearrangements with V and J called. A share of clones is missing; checked studies link under half to unresolved V genes, and the rest is unexplained. The sample table shows approximately 530,000 clones, and 85% to 90% are seen once. The ten largest make up around 7.8% of the sample. Sequenced: peripheral blood. The receptor source for this set is a woman in her fifties or sixties with COVID-19, enrolled during active disease.

V and J are TRBV29-1 and TRBJ2-3; 8 bases match TRBD2. The CDR3 runs to 15 residues. CDR1 is SQVTM and CDR2 is ANQGSEA in the germline V gene. With 3 bases clipped from V and 2 bases from J, the junction kept 7 bases outside the gene matches. The CDR3 loop reads CSVEEGRGVTDTQYF. In DNA, the CDR3 is TGCAGCGTTGAGGAAGGGCGGGGGGTCACAGATACGCAGTATTTT.

The rearrangement joins TRBV2 to TRBJ1-5, with a tentative D call TRBD1 (5 bases). Looked up from germline, CDR1 is SNHLY and CDR2 is FYNNEI. V was trimmed by 7 bases and J by 3 bases, leaving 10 bases between them. There are 13 residues in the CDR3. CDR3 protein: CASTGGDNQPQHF. CDR3 in DNA: TGTGCCAGCACTGGAGGGGACAATCAGCCCCAGCATTTT.

This CDR3 reads CASSFSGNTEAFF. The CDR3 DNA is TGTGCCAGCTCCTTCTCAGGGAACACTGAAGCTTTCTTT. The chain combines TRBV3-1 (or the pseudogene TRBV3-2) with TRBJ1-1, with no clear D. Germline V gene sequence: CDR1 LGHDT, CDR2 YNNKEL (reference sequence). CDR3 length equals 13 residues. Trimming removed 8 bases at V and 1 base at J, with 11 bases between.

The rearrangement joins TRBV23-1 to TRBJ1-1, with D possibly matching TRBD1 (6 bases). TRBV23-1 counts as an open reading frame of uncertain function. Trimming removed 7 bases from V and 3 bases from J, with 15 bases in between. There are 14 residues in the CDR3. CDR3 in amino acids: CASTRGGEHTEAFF. The CDR3 nucleotides are TGCGCCAGCACCCGAGGGGGTGAACACACTGAAGCTTTCTTT.

V is TRBV19 and J is TRBJ1-1; 9 nucleotides match TRBD1. Trimming took 3 bases from V and 3 from J; bases not matched to a gene: 2. The germline V gene encodes CDR1 LNHDA and CDR2 SQIVND (reference sequence). The CDR3 contains 14 residues. The CDR3 spells CASSMGQGHTEAFF. The CDR3 bases are TGTGCCAGTAGTATGGGACAGGGACACACTGAAGCTTTCTTT.

The chain combines TRBV7-9 with TRBJ2-1; 8 nucleotides line up with TRBD1. Germline CDR1 reads SEHNR; CDR2 reads FQNEAQ (reference sequence). The CDR3 is made up of 16 amino acids. V dropped 5 bases and J dropped 5; count of bases not matched to a gene: 11. The CDR3 coding sequence is TGTGCCAGCAGCCGCCCACAGGGGGTCCTCGACAATGAGCAGTTCTTC. Protein sequence: CASSRPQGVLDNEQFF.

The chain employs TRBV19 and TRBJ2-3; D unresolved. The germline V gene has CDR1 LNHDA and CDR2 SQIVND (reference sequence). The V end lost 5 bases, the J end lost 4 bases, and 13 bases lay between the germline ends. CDR3 size: 14 residues. Written as DNA, the CDR3 is TGTGCCAGTAGTGTCCGACTTTCGGCAGATACGCAGTATTTT. Its protein is CASSVRLSADTQYF.

This chain joins TRBV19 and TRBJ1-2, with a weak D call TRBD1 (6 bases). The CDR3 totals 18 residues. V lost 3 bases and J 0 bases, leaving 20 bases between the germline ends. Germline V gene data show CDR1 as LNHDA and CDR2 as SQIVND (reference sequence). CDR3 residues: CASSIFLEMGASNYGYTF. CDR3 sequence (DNA): TGTGCCAGTAGTATTTTCCTTGAGATGGGGGCTTCTAACTATGGCTACACCTTC.

The rearrangement joins TRBV11-2 to TRBJ2-2, with D possibly being TRBD1 (5 bases). Germline V gene lookup returns CDR1 SGHAT and CDR2 FQNNGV. The CDR3 has 13 amino acids. Between the trimmed V and J ends, which lost 5 bases and 4 bases, there was a span of 8 bases. CDR3 region: CASSPQGTGELFF. The CDR3 DNA follows: TGTGCCAGCAGCCCCCAGGGCACCGGGGAGCTGTTTTTT.

This rearrangement joins TRBV27 to TRBJ1-4, with D possibly TRBD1 on 5 matching bases. The V end lost 5 bases, the J end lost 3 bases, and 13 bases lay between the germline ends. Germline V gene data show CDR1 as MNHEY and CDR2 as SMNVEV (reference sequence). This CDR3 is 15 amino acids long. For the CDR3, the DNA is TGTGCCAGCAGTCTTACAGGATTTCCTAATGAAAAACTGTTTTTT. Protein: CASSLTGFPNEKLFF.

The J gene is TRBJ2-1, the V gene TRBV7-3; a possible D gene is TRBD1 (6 bases). Trimming left V 4 bases short and J 9 bases short, with 22 bases between. The CDR3 is 16 amino acids. Germline-derived CDR1 and CDR2 are SGHTA and FQGTGA. CDR3 in amino acids: CASSSVPGHVRGEQFF. CDR3 bases: TGTGCCAGCAGCTCCGTTCCGGGACATGTAAGGGGTGAGCAGTTCTTC.

The CDR3 is CASSLQGAKNIQYF. Here the CDR3 DNA reads TGTGCCAGCAGCTTACAGGGAGCCAAAAACATTCAGTACTTC. The chain employs TRBV7-2 and TRBJ2-4; maybe TRBD1 (5 bases). CDR1 is SGHTA and CDR2 is FQGNSA in the germline V gene. The CDR3 has 14 amino acids. Deletions cut 2 bases from V and 0 bases from J, with 5 bases between.

This clone was found a few times. The genes are TRBV7-9 and TRBJ1-2; 8 positions agree with TRBD1. Germline trimming cut 5 bases from V and 4 bases from J; bases unmatched to any gene: 6. The CDR3 runs to 14 residues. Germline V gene sequence: CDR1 SEHNR, CDR2 FQNEAQ (reference sequence). The CDR3 DNA sequence: TGTGCCAGCAGCGCGACAGGGGCCCTCTATGGCTACACCTTC. Protein product: CASSATGALYGYTF.

The chain carries TRBV11-2 and TRBJ1-6, with D possibly TRBD1 on 5 matching bases. V was trimmed by 5 bases and J by 8 bases, leaving 16 bases between them. CDR1 is SGHAT, CDR2 FQNNGV, per germline. This CDR3 is built from 15 residues. The DNA of the CDR3 is TGTGCCAGCAGCGTAGGTGTGGGGGGTTATTCACCCCTCCACTTT. Residues: CASSVGVGGYSPLHF.

The chain uses TRBV5-1 and TRBJ2-3; maybe TRBD1 (5 bases). Trimming stripped 4 bases from V and 2 bases from J, with 17 bases between. Germline V gene lookup returns CDR1 SGHRS and CDR2 YFSETQ. The CDR3 consists of 16 residues. In DNA, the CDR3 is TGCGCCAGCAGCCCGGACCCCGCCAGGGTCACAGATACGCAGTATTTT. Translating it yields CASSPDPARVTDTQYF.

The rearrangement uses TRBV6-5 and TRBJ2-1; D possibly corresponds to TRBD1 (5 bases). The CDR3 totals 13 residues. The ends were cut back, 4 bases at V and 4 bases at J, with 8 bases in the middle. Germline loops: CDR1 MNHEY, CDR2 SVGAGI. In nucleotides, the CDR3 is TGTGCCAGCAGTTCCAACAGGTACAATGAGCAGTTCTTC. Protein sequence: CASSSNRYNEQFF.

CDR3 coding DNA: TGTGCCAGCAGTTATGGTCTAGCGGGAGTCCGCGAGCAGTACTTC. Protein: CASSYGLAGVREQYF. V is TRBV6-5 and J is TRBJ2-7; 10 nucleotides line up with TRBD2. V lost 3 bases, J lost 6 bases, and 8 bases stayed unmatched. From germline, CDR1 is MNHEY and CDR2 SVGAGI. The CDR3 loop spans 15 amino acids.

The chain carries TRBV12-3 or TRBV12-4 and TRBJ2-1; D remains unclear. This CDR3 region has 13 residues. Trimming stripped 0 bases from V and 6 bases from J, with 6 bases between. In DNA, the CDR3 is TGTGCCAGCAGTTTAGCCCTCAGCAATGAGCAGTTCTTC. Amino acids: CASSLALSNEQFF.

The chain joins TRBV7-2 to TRBJ1-2; a weak D match, TRBD1 (6 bases). CDR3 length: 16 amino acids. V gave up 5 bases and J gave up 2 bases, with 18 bases separating them. Germline loops: CDR1 SGHTA, CDR2 FQGNSA. CDR3 bases: TGTGCCAGCAGCCAAGGGGGGGCAGGGACAAACTATGGCTACACCTTC. It encodes CASSQGGAGTNYGYTF.

The CDR3 nucleotides are TGTGCCAGCAGTTCGGACAGAACTAACTATGGCTACACCTTC. Its translation is CASSSDRTNYGYTF. The chain employs TRBV2 and TRBJ1-2; a weak D match, TRBD1 (6 bases). Germline assignment: CDR1 SNHLY and CDR2 FYNNEI. This CDR3 has 14 amino acids. Trimming cost V 5 bases and J 0 bases, with 10 bases left between them.

The chain couples TRBV6-5 to TRBJ2-5, with a possible D match to TRBD1 (5 bases). Germline CDR1 reads MNHEY; CDR2 reads SVGAGI. Trimming took 5 bases from V and 4 from J, leaving 11 bases between them. CDR3 length: 13 residues. The chain's CDR3 is CASSPRTGETQYF. CDR3 DNA sequence: TGTGCCAGCAGTCCGAGAACAGGAGAGACCCAGTACTTC.

This sequence joins TRBV28 and TRBJ2-1; TRBD1 matches 11 bases. After removal of 9 bases from V and 3 bases from J, the junction contained 4 bases not matched to a gene. The V gene's germline CDR1 is MDHEN and CDR2 SYDVKM. The CDR3 runs 14 residues. This chain's CDR3 is CASSGTGGYNEQFF. The CDR3 DNA sequence: TGTGCCAGTTCCGGGACAGGGGGCTACAATGAGCAGTTCTTC.

The chain carries TRBV4-1 and TRBJ1-1, with D unresolved. The V and J ends lost 2 bases and 8 bases respectively, with 15 bases between them. CDR3 size: 14 residues. Germline CDR1 MGHRA, CDR2 YSYEKL. This CDR3 reads CASSQPTGRGEAFF. The CDR3 DNA reads TGCGCCAGCAGCCAACCGACTGGTAGAGGAGAAGCTTTCTTT.

The chain is built from TRBV12-2 and TRBJ1-2; the table's D call TRBD1 went unverified against the DNA. TRBV12-2 is an annotated pseudogene. The CDR3 has 17 residues. The CDR3 DNA follows: TGTGCAAGTCGCATACCGGGACAGGTGACTTTTAACTATGGCTACACCTTC. Encoded protein: CASRIPGQVTFNYGYTF.

J is TRBJ1-4 and V is TRBV30, with a possible D match to TRBD1 (5 bases). The germline V gene encodes CDR1 GTSNPN and CDR2 SVGIG (reference sequence). This CDR3 has 13 residues. V gave up 8 bases and J gave up 6 bases, with 16 bases separating them. The CDR3 loop is CARTEGRDEKLFF. CDR3 coding DNA: TGTGCCCGTACGGAGGGGCGTGATGAAAAACTGTTTTTT.

The CDR3 DNA reads as TGTGCCAGCTCACCATTTTCTGGGGGCGACGACTCTGGGGCCAACGTCCTGACTTTC. Encoded protein: CASSPFSGGDDSGANVLTF. V usage is TRBV18 and J usage is TRBJ2-6, with a tentative D call TRBD1 (6 bases). CDR3 length equals 19 residues. V was pared by 2 bases and J by 0 bases, with 17 bases between. CDR1 is KGHSH, CDR2 LQKENI, per germline.

The J gene is TRBJ1-1, the V gene TRBV6-5, with unresolved D. Germline V gives CDR1 MNHEY, CDR2 SVGAGI. This CDR3 is built from 14 residues. Trimming took off 6 bases at V and 4 bases at J, with 15 bases between the two ends. The CDR3 region has the DNA TGTGCCAGCAGCCCAAGACGTGGAGGCACTGAAGCTTTCTTT. It codes for CASSPRRGGTEAFF.